This TCR beta chain is from a study of T cells after yellow fever vaccination (dated by TCRdb to about 2019). Background on the whole study: The SMART-Seq v4 Ultra Low Input RNA kit was used to prepare libraries from fractions with low cell numbers. To follow T-cell clones before and after both primary and booster YFV17D yellow fever vaccination, bulk TCR alpha and beta repertoires underwent longitudinal sequencing. Two healthy male donors made up the cohort, one aged 18 to 29 years and the other aged 30 to 40 years. Blood was collected at multiple timepoints before and after primary and secondary immunization, and bulk PBMC replicates and cell subsets were isolated. Here is what the overall study found, with its caveats: A small share of clonotypes occurred in both CD4 and CD8 compartments, likely arising from convergent recombination. Compared with the primary T-cell response, the secondary T-cell response was faster but weaker, reaching its peak on day 5 rather than on day 15. After the booster, most clones that had expanded after primary vaccination were detected again (around 95% of CD4 and 88% of CD8), suggesting broad maintenance of memory. Because abundant contaminating clonotypes from the bulk population could be contained in FACS-sorted repertoires, computational filtering was required. Because the study included only a couple of donors, the extent to which the findings can be generalized is limited.

TCR cDNA was synthesized by 5'RACE template switching, through which a universal primer site and unique molecular identifiers were introduced. cDNA synthesis was primed from both the TCR alpha and TCR beta constant segments. Library amplification used two PCR steps, and the second PCR step added sample barcodes and sequencing adapters. Libraries were sequenced on Illumina HiSeq 2500 (2x100 bp) or NovaSeq (2x150 bp). In the authors' own workflow: Reads were demultiplexed and collapsed into UMI consensus sequences with MIGEC, and V(D)J alignment was performed with MiXCR. Vaccine-responding clonotypes were identified with edgeR using replicate PBMC samples, with FDR below 0.01 and a log2 fold change above 5 up to day 15 being required. CD4 or CD8 identity was assigned to each bulk clonotype according to whether the clonotype was present at higher abundance in the sequenced CD4 repertoire or the sequenced CD8 repertoire. The raw public reads went through TCRdb reprocessing: fastp at Q25, MiXCR clone calling, in-frame beta chains kept. Identical CDR3 protein sequences are pooled into one entry, listed with their most common genes and DNA. These V and J calls derive from TCRdb rather than the authors' analysis. Here the sample has about 550,000 distinct CDR3 sequences; roughly a fifth occur a single time. Jointly, the top ten make up over 11% of the sample.

This clonotype appeared a few times. The antigen it recognizes is unknown. Base quality data are lacking; no much larger clone is found one base away. Based on the germline V gene, the CDR1 and CDR2 sequences are SGHTS and YDEGEE. The CDR3 starts with the cysteine, ends with the phenylalanine, and has 14 residues. The DNA shown is the 42-base CDR3, in frame from base 1. The junction shows trimming of 0 bases on V and 8 bases on J, and the gene matches do not reach 6 bases of it. Interpreted using the paper, the treatment or condition label stands for: live attenuated yellow fever vaccine strain. Two biological replicates of bulk PBMCs were collected at each blood-draw timepoint. PBMCs were isolated from peripheral blood using a standard Ficoll-Paque protocol. RNA was extracted with TriZol from bulk PBMCs, CD4 and CD8 fractions, and dextramer-positive and dextramer-negative fractions.

The source of this sequence is a man aged 25 to 45 who received the YFV17D yellow fever vaccine. The chain links TRBV5-8 with TRBJ2-3; 7 bases in the junction line up with TRBD2. Sequenced material: PBMCs, taken 15 days after the yellow fever booster vaccination. Here the CDR3 is given as CASSLVSGIGTQYF. The sequenced DNA: TGTGCCAGCAGCTTGGTGAGCGGGATTGGTACGCAGTATTTT. Here the CDR3 is joined to the reference TRBV5-8 and TRBJ2-3 genes, and the full variable domain is: EAGVTQSPTHLIKTRGQQATLRCSPISGHTSVYWYQQALGLGLQFLLWYDEGEERNRGNFPPRFSGRQFPNYSSELNVNALELEDSALYLCASSLVSGIGTQYFGPGTRLTVL.